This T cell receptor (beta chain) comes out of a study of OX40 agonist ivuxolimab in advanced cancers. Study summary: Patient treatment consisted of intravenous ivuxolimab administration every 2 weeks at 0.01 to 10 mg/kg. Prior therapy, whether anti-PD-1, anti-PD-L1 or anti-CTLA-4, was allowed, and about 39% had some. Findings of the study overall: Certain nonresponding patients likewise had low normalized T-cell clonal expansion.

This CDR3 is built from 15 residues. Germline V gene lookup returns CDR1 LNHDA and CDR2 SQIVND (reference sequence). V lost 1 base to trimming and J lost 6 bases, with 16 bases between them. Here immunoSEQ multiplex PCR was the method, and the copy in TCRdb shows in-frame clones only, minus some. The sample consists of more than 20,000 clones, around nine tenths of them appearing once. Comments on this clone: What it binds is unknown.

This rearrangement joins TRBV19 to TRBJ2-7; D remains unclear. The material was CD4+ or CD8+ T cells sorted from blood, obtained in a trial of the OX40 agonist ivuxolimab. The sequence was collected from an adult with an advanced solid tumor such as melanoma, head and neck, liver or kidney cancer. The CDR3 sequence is CASSIVDSPALEQYF. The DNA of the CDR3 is TGTGCCAGTAGTATAGTTGATTCACCGGCACTCGAGCAGTACTTC.